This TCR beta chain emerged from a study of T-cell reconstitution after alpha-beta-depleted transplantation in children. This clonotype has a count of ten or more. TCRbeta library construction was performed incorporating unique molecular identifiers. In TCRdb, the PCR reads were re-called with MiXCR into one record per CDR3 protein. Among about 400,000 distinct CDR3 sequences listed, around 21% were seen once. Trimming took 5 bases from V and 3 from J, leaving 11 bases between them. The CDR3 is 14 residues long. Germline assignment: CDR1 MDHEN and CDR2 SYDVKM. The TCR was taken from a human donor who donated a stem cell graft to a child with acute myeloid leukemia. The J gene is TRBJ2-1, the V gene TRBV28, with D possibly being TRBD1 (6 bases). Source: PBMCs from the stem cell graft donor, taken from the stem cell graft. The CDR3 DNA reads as TGTGCCAGCAGTGGAACAGGGCTCTACAATGAGCAGTTCTTC. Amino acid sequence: CASSGTGLYNEQFF.